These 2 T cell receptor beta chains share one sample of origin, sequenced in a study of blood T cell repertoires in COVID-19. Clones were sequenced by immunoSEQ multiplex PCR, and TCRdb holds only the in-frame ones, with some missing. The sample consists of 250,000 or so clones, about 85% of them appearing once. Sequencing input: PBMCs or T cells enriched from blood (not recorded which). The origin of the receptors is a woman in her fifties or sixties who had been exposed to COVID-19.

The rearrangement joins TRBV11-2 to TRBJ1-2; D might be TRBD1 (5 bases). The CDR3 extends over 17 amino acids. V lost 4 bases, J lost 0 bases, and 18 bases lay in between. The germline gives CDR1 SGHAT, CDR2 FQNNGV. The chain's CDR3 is CASSSSTEKLANYGYTF. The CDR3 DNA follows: TGTGCCAGCAGCTCCTCGACAGAAAAGTTAGCTAACTATGGCTACACCTTC.

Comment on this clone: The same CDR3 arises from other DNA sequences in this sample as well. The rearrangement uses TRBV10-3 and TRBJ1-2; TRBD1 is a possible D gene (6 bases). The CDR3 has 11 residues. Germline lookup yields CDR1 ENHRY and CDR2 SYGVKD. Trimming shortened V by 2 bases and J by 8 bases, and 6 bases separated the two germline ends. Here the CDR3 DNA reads TGTGCCATCAGTGAGACAGGGGGCTACACCTTC. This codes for CAISETGGYTF.